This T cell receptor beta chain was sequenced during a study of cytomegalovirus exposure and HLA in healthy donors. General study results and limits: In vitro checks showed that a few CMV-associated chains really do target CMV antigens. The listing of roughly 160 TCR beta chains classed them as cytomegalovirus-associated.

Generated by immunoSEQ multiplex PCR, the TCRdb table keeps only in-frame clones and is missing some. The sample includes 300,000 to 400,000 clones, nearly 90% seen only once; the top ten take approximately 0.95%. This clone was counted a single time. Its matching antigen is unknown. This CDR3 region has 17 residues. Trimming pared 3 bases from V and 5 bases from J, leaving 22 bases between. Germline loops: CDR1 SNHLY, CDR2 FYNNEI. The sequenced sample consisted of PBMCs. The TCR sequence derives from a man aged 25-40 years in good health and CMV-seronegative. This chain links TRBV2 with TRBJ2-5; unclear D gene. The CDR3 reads CASSDGVLGSSSETQYF. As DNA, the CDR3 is TGTGCCAGCAGTGACGGTGTATTGGGCAGCTCGTCGGAGACCCAGTACTTC.